These 19 T cell receptor beta chains came from one sample sequenced in a study of T cells in Graves' hyperthyroidism and ophthalmopathy. RNA transcripts served as the template for amplifying TCR beta CDR3 regions. First-round RT-PCR with HTBI primers amplified the TCR CDR3 region. TCRdb independently ran MiXCR on the multiplex PCR reads; one entry per CDR3 protein. The sample yields 500,000 to 600,000 distinct CDR3 sequences, 46% seen once. Specimen: peripheral blood or thyroid tissue (not recorded which). The receptor source for this set is an adult woman with Graves' disease, either hyperthyroidism or ophthalmopathy (not recorded which).

This clonotype showed up many times. The chain couples TRBV29-1 to TRBJ1-3; the D gene is possibly TRBD1 (6 bases). Trimming pared 6 bases from V and 0 bases from J, leaving 15 bases between. CDR1 and CDR2 (germline): SQVTM, ANQGSEA. This CDR3 contains 15 residues. The CDR3 DNA reads as TGCAGCGTCATTGCACCCAGGGGCTCTGGAAACACCATATATTTT. Translation: CSVIAPRGSGNTIYF. The full variable domain, with the rest looked up from reference TRBV29-1 and TRBJ1-3, is SAVISQKPSRDICQRGTSLTIQCQVDSQVTMMFWYRQQPGQSLTLIATANQGSEATYESGFVIDKFPISRPNLTFSTLTVSNMSPEDSSIYLCSVIAPRGSGNTIYFGEGSWLTVV.

There are a few counts of this clonotype. The chain employs TRBV6-6 and TRBJ2-2; D may be TRBD1 (5 bases). Germline V gene data show CDR1 as MNHNY and CDR2 as SVGAGI (reference sequence). The CDR3 length is 17 residues. Deletions cut 8 bases from V and 2 bases from J, with 21 bases between. The CDR3: CASGLVNRGPNTGELFF. CDR3 sequence (DNA): TGTGCCAGCGGCCTTGTAAATAGGGGCCCAAACACCGGGGAGCTGTTTTTT.

The rearrangement links TRBV29-1 to TRBJ2-7, with 8 bases aligning to TRBD2. J lost 5 bases, V lost 8 bases, and 8 bases had no gene match. The CDR3 is 12 amino acids. CDR1 and CDR2 (germline): SQVTM, ANQGSEA. The CDR3: CSPGLAWDEQYF. In DNA form, the CDR3 reads TGCAGCCCTGGACTAGCTTGGGACGAGCAGTACTTC.

CDR3 residues: CASSPFPRDRGIYGYTF. CDR3 nucleotide sequence: TGTGCCAGCTCACCATTCCCCCGGGACAGGGGAATCTATGGCTACACCTTC. The chain is built from TRBV18 and TRBJ1-2; 10 bases fit TRBD1. V lost 2 bases and J lost 4; bases outside the gene matches: 10. The CDR3 sequence is 17 residues long. The germline V gene has CDR1 KGHSH and CDR2 LQKENI.

V and J are TRBV28 and TRBJ2-3; D remains unclear. This CDR3 contains 12 residues. Germline CDR1 reads MDHEN; CDR2 reads SYDVKM. Trimming shortened V by 3 bases and J by 4 bases, and 5 bases separated the two germline ends. CDR3 DNA: TGTGCCAGCAGTTTGTGGGCAGATACGCAGTATTTT. This sequence encodes CASSLWADTQYF.

The genes are TRBV19 and TRBJ1-5; D is ambiguous. Trimming stripped 2 bases from V and 4 bases from J, with 3 bases between. CDR3 size: 12 residues. Germline V gives CDR1 LNHDA, CDR2 SQIVND (reference sequence). The chain's CDR3 is CASSIKNQPQHF. The CDR3 coding sequence is TGTGCCAGTAGTATAAAGAATCAGCCCCAGCATTTT.

The chain couples TRBV6-5 to TRBJ1-3, with a tentative D call TRBD1 (5 bases). The germline CDR1 and CDR2 sequences are MNHEY and SVGAGI. The CDR3 runs 14 residues. Trimming cost V 2 bases and J 3 bases, with 8 bases left between them. CDR3 DNA: TGTGCCAGCAGTTACGGGGGGAATGGAAACACCATATATTTT. It codes for CASSYGGNGNTIYF.

This clonotype was seen repeatedly, ten times or more. The chain couples TRBV6-5 to TRBJ1-1; weak D call: TRBD1 (5 bases). CDR1 is MNHEY and CDR2 is SVGAGI in the germline V gene. The V end lost 2 bases, the J end lost 7 bases, and 11 bases lay between the germline ends. The CDR3 totals 13 residues. DNA for the CDR3: TGTGCCAGCAGTTACGGACATGGAAGTGAAGCTTTCTTT. Encoded protein: CASSYGHGSEAFF.

This rearrangement joins TRBV29-1 to TRBJ1-2; TRBD1 might be the D (5 bases). This CDR3 has 12 amino acids. Germline assignment: CDR1 SQVTM and CDR2 ANQGSEA. The V gene lost 3 bases and the J gene lost 8 bases, with 13 bases spanning the gap. The CDR3 loop is CSVEGSTEGYTF. The CDR3 DNA reads as TGCAGCGTTGAGGGGTCGACAGAGGGCTACACCTTC.

The chain combines TRBV6-1 with TRBJ1-5, with D tentatively TRBD1 (5 bases). V was clipped by 2 bases and J by 4 bases, with 21 bases between them. The germline gives CDR1 MNHNS, CDR2 SASEGT. The CDR3 length is 18 residues. CDR3 bases: TGTGCCAGCAGTGAAAGAGGGATACGGGGACGTTGGAATCAGCCCCAGCATTTT. Its protein product is CASSERGIRGRWNQPQHF.

V gene TRBV28 combines with J gene TRBJ2-7, with D possibly matching TRBD1 (6 bases). Germline V gives CDR1 MDHEN, CDR2 SYDVKM. This CDR3 is built from 16 residues. Trimming removed 6 bases at V and 0 bases at J, with 18 bases between. This CDR3 reads CASRRTWGPYSYEQYF. The CDR3, as DNA: TGTGCCAGCAGACGCACTTGGGGGCCCTACTCCTACGAGCAGTACTTC.

This clonotype has only a few counts. V and J are TRBV2 and TRBJ1-6; no firm D call. The V end was cut by 6 bases, the J end by 5 bases, with 11 bases between. The CDR3 contains 14 residues. Germline V gives CDR1 SNHLY, CDR2 FYNNEI. The CDR3 region is CASRTLDNNSPLHF. The CDR3 DNA follows: TGTGCCAGCAGAACCCTCGACAATAATTCACCCCTCCACTTT.

The chain combines TRBV7-8 with TRBJ2-6; 7 bases are shared with TRBD1. CDR1 is SGHVS, CDR2 FQNEAQ, per germline. This CDR3 comprises 17 residues. After removal of 6 bases from V and 0 bases from J, the junction contained 8 bases not matched to a gene. CDR3 region: CASSIPGQTSGANVLTF. The CDR3, as DNA: TGTGCCAGCAGTATTCCGGGACAGACCTCTGGGGCCAACGTCCTGACTTTC.

The V gene is TRBV7-2, the J gene TRBJ2-3; weak D call: TRBD2 (6 bases). V shed 5 bases and J shed 0 bases, with 18 bases lying between them. CDR3 length equals 17 residues. Germline V lookup: CDR1 SGHTA, CDR2 FQGNSA. CDR3 sequence reads: CASSRGYGTSSTDTQYF. The CDR3 coding sequence is TGTGCCAGCAGCCGGGGGTACGGGACCTCTAGCACAGATACGCAGTATTTT. Supplemented by reference TRBV7-2 and TRBJ2-3, the full variable domain reads GAGVSQSPSNKVTEKGKDVELRCDPISGHTALYWYRQSLGQGLEFLIYFQGNSAPDKSGLPSDRFSAERTGGSVSTLTIQRTQQEDSAVYLCASSRGYGTSSTDTQYFGPGTRLTVL.

This sequence joins TRBV29-1 and TRBJ2-7; a possible D gene is TRBD2 (5 bases). Germline-derived CDR1 and CDR2 are SQVTM and ANQGSEA. V was cut by 6 bases and J by 2 bases, with 8 bases left in between. This CDR3 region has 11 residues. The CDR3 here is CSVTGTYEQYF. The DNA of the CDR3 is TGCAGCGTAACCGGGACCTACGAGCAGTACTTC.

This chain joins TRBV9 and TRBJ2-7, with D possibly being TRBD2 (6 bases). The CDR3 length is 13 residues. V was cut by 4 bases and J by 6 bases, with 14 bases left in between. Germline V gene data show CDR1 as SGDLS and CDR2 as YYNGEE. The CDR3 protein is CASSLKGDSEQYF. DNA of the CDR3: TGTGCCAGCAGCTTAAAAGGGGACTCCGAGCAGTACTTC.

To note about this clonotype: One base away lies a much larger clone, so this may be a sequencing read error. This chain connects TRBV5-6 to TRBJ1-2; tentative D call: TRBD1 (5 bases). The germline V gene has CDR1 SGHDT and CDR2 YYEEEE. This CDR3 spans 17 amino acids. V lost 10 bases and J lost 0, with 25 bases in between. As DNA, the CDR3 is TGTGCCGGCCGAGGTCTGCCGAGGGACGGAGCTAACTATGGCTACACCTTC. Residues: CAGRGLPRDGANYGYTF.

Concerning this clonotype itself: A much bigger clone sits one base away, suggesting this may be a read error. The chain joins TRBV7-9 to TRBJ2-7; D not certain. The V end lost 3 bases, the J end lost 3 bases, and 6 bases lay between the germline ends. The CDR3 loop spans 12 amino acids. Germline V lookup: CDR1 SEHNR, CDR2 FQNEAQ (reference sequence). The CDR3, as DNA: TGTGCCAGCAGCTTCCAGTACTACGAGCAGTACTTC. As protein: CASSFQYYEQYF.

J is TRBJ2-5 and V is TRBV7-8, with TRBD1 matching 9 bases. The CDR3 extends over 16 amino acids. V shed 1 base and J 5 bases; nucleotides not matched to a gene: 8. Germline V gene sequence: CDR1 SGHVS, CDR2 FQNEAQ. CDR3 nucleotide sequence: TGTGCCAGCAGCTTAGGTGGGTTGGACAGGGGCGAGACCCAGTACTTC. Amino acids: CASSLGGLDRGETQYF.